This TCR beta chain appears in the sequencing data of a study of T cell responses to AZD1222 COVID-19 vaccine. Germline V CDR1 and CDR2: MDHEN, SYDVKM. V lost 6 bases and J lost 4, with 13 bases in between. The CDR3 is 14 residues long. TCRdb's copy holds only in-frame clones and misses some; the assay was immunoSEQ multiplex PCR. This table has about 110,000 clones, 87% appearing once. The study, taken as a whole, reports: Reportedly, close to half of spike-specific TCRs are directed against unmutated variant regions. Only after the peak T cell response were repertoires sampled.

On this clone: Its target is not known.

The rearrangement uses TRBV28 and TRBJ1-5; possibly TRBD1 for D (6 bases). Sequenced here: peripheral blood, sampled on day 0 of AZD1222 vaccination. The source of this sequence is an adult in good health. The CDR3 region has the DNA TGTGCCAGCAGGGGGGGGCAGTCTAATCAGCCCCAGCATTTT. Translating it yields CASRGGQSNQPQHF. The full variable domain, with the rest looked up from reference TRBV28 and TRBJ1-5, is DVKVTQSSRYLVKRTGEKVFLECVQDMDHENMFWYRQDPGLGLRLIYFSYDVKMKEKGDIPEGYSVSREKKERFSLILESASTNQTSMYLCASRGGQSNQPQHFGDGTRLSIL.